Below are 21 T cell receptor beta chains sequenced from a single sample in a study of T cell responses to AZD1222 COVID-19 vaccine. Clones were read by immunoSEQ multiplex PCR, and TCRdb kept only the in-frame ones, dropping some. This table holds roughly 80,000 clones, about nine tenths found once. Sequenced here: peripheral blood, sampled on day 0 of MenACWY control vaccination. The receptor source for this set is an adult in good health.

This sequence joins TRBV15 and TRBJ1-5; possible D gene TRBD1, 5 bases. Trimming removed 3 bases from V and 7 bases from J, with 16 bases in between. Germline loops: CDR1 LNHNV, CDR2 YYDKDF (reference sequence). CDR3 length: 15 residues. The CDR3: CATSSSRADRQPQHF. The CDR3 nucleotides read TGTGCCACCAGCAGTTCCAGGGCAGATCGACAGCCCCAGCATTTT.

V gene TRBV5-1 combines with J gene TRBJ2-3, with TRBD2 identical over 9 bases. Germline values: CDR1 SGHRS, CDR2 YFSETQ. The CDR3 runs 16 residues. Losses at the gene ends were 5 bases for V and 5 bases for J; bases not matched to a gene: 12. As DNA, the CDR3 is TGCGCCAGCAGTCCTAGCGGGAATTCATGGGGAGATACGCAGTATTTT. It yields the protein CASSPSGNSWGDTQYF.

This clone was seen only a few times. V and J are TRBV2 and TRBJ2-7; 7 bases agree with TRBD2. This CDR3 contains 15 residues. CDR1 is SNHLY, CDR2 FYNNEI, per germline. J was trimmed by 2 bases and V by 6 bases; bases with no gene match: 10. DNA for the CDR3: TGTGCCAGCAGGGCTACTAGCGAACAACCCTACGAGCAGTACTTC. It codes for CASRATSEQPYEQYF.

The rearrangement links TRBV10-3 to TRBJ2-1; D unclear. The CDR3 has 15 residues. Germline lookup yields CDR1 ENHRY and CDR2 SYGVKD. V was trimmed by 1 base and J by 8 bases, leaving 15 bases between them. The CDR3 is CAISELRPVDDEQFF. DNA of the CDR3: TGTGCCATCAGTGAGTTAAGACCCGTGGACGATGAGCAGTTCTTC.

The rearrangement links TRBV6-6 to TRBJ2-7; TRBD1 agrees at 7 bases. The ends lost 2 bases at V and 6 bases at J; junction bases unmatched: 10. Germline CDR1 is MNHNY and CDR2 is SVGAGI (reference sequence). This CDR3 has 15 residues. For the CDR3, the DNA is TGTGCCAGCAGTTACCCCGGGACAGTTTCCGGCGAGCAGTACTTC. It specifies CASSYPGTVSGEQYF.

This sequence joins TRBV7-9 and TRBJ1-6, with 10 bases identical to TRBD1. CDR1 is SEHNR and CDR2 is FQNEAQ in the germline V gene (reference sequence). The CDR3 is 17 amino acids. Unmatched junction bases numbered 9, after V lost 2 bases and J lost 8 bases. CDR3 bases: TGTGCCAGCAGCTTACCCAGTGACAGGGGGCAAGATTCACCCCTCCACTTT. Encoded protein: CASSLPSDRGQDSPLHF.

The V gene is TRBV21-1, the J gene TRBJ2-7; the listed D gene, TRBD1, was not tested against the DNA. TRBV21-1 is shown as a pseudogene. The length of the CDR3 is 17 residues. DNA of the CDR3: TGTGCCAGCAGCAAGTCTTTCTGGGACAGGACCTACTACGAGCAGTACTTC. It codes for CASSKSFWDRTYYEQYF.

The chain combines TRBV7-3 with TRBJ2-1; no clear D gene. CDR3 length: 13 amino acids. The germline V and J ends were trimmed by 8 bases and 0 bases, with 8 bases remaining between them. The germline CDR1 and CDR2 sequences are SGHTA and FQGTGA. The CDR3 DNA reads TGTGCCAGCGGGCAGAACTCCTACAATGAGCAGTTCTTC. Residues: CASGQNSYNEQFF.

CDR3 region: CAWSLATGPYHPQHF. CDR3 coding DNA: TGTGCCTGGAGTTTAGCGACAGGGCCGTACCATCCCCAGCATTTT. The chain links TRBV30 to TRBJ1-5, with 7 positions matching TRBD1. The CDR3 consists of 15 residues. Germline loops: CDR1 GTSNPN, CDR2 SVGIG (reference sequence). The J segment lost 10 bases and the V segment lost 2 bases, leaving 14 bases of the junction unmatched.

The chain joins TRBV7-2 to TRBJ1-6, with 7 bases aligning to TRBD1. V dropped 5 bases and J dropped 10; count of bases not matched to a gene: 14. Germline V gives CDR1 SGHTA, CDR2 FQGNSA. This CDR3 contains 16 residues. CDR3 sequence: CASSPLPTGSVSPLHF. The CDR3 DNA reads as TGTGCCAGCAGCCCCCTCCCGACAGGGTCCGTCTCACCCCTCCACTTT. The entire variable domain, with the rest obtained from reference TRBV7-2 and TRBJ1-6, is as follows: GAGVSQSPSNKVTEKGKDVELRCDPISGHTALYWYRQSLGQGLEFLIYFQGNSAPDKSGLPSDRFSAERTGGSVSTLTIQRTQQEDSAVYLCASSPLPTGSVSPLHFGNGTRLTVT.

The V gene is TRBV28, the J gene TRBJ1-4, with 8 bases identical to TRBD1. J gave up 5 bases and V 5 bases, and 10 bases lay outside the gene matches. This CDR3 has 16 residues. CDR1 and CDR2 from the germline V gene are MDHEN and SYDVKM. The CDR3 region is CASSIDRGEGNEKLFF. CDR3 DNA sequence: TGTGCCAGCAGTATAGACAGGGGAGAGGGGAATGAAAAACTGTTTTTT.

CDR3 region: CASSSYRGSNEKLFF. The CDR3 region has the DNA TGTGCCAGCAGCTCCTACAGGGGTTCTAATGAAAAACTGTTTTTT. The chain employs TRBV7-9 and TRBJ1-4; TRBD1 matches at 7 bases. Trimming at V came to 4 bases and at J to 3 bases, leaving 5 bases not matched to a gene. The CDR3 sequence is 15 residues long. Per germline, CDR1 SEHNR and CDR2 FQNEAQ (reference sequence).

The chain joins TRBV9 to TRBJ1-1; D remains unclear. The V gene's germline CDR1 is SGDLS and CDR2 YYNGEE. This CDR3 is 15 amino acids long. V lost 4 bases, J lost 1 base, and 14 bases lay in between. The CDR3: CASSPARLKNTEAFF. The DNA of the CDR3 is TGTGCCAGCAGCCCTGCTCGTCTGAAGAACACTGAAGCTTTCTTT.

This chain uses TRBV6-5 with TRBJ1-1; D remains unclear. This CDR3 has 13 residues. Per the germline V gene, CDR1 is MNHEY and CDR2 is SVGAGI. V lost 7 bases, J lost 9 bases, and 18 bases lay in between. The CDR3 reads CASTLISERKAFF. CDR3 DNA sequence: TGTGCCAGCACCCTAATATCCGAAAGGAAAGCTTTCTTT.

This CDR3 is CASSPGGLGEQYF. The CDR3 coding sequence is TGTGCCAGCAGCCCGGGGGGGCTGGGGGAGCAGTACTTC. V gene TRBV28 combines with J gene TRBJ2-7; 8 bases match TRBD2. Trimming cost V 6 bases and J 7 bases; bases outside gene matches: 8. Germline V lookup: CDR1 MDHEN, CDR2 SYDVKM. This CDR3 has 13 amino acids.

The V gene is TRBV6-5, the J gene TRBJ1-6; D unresolved. V was clipped by 4 bases and J by 10 bases, with 8 bases between them. The CDR3 covers 12 residues. Germline values: CDR1 MNHEY, CDR2 SVGAGI. The CDR3 sequence is CASSFALSPLHF. CDR3 nucleotide sequence: TGTGCCAGCAGTTTTGCCTTATCACCCCTCCACTTT.

This clone was detected once. The chain couples TRBV7-9 to TRBJ2-2; D uncertain. The CDR3 runs 15 residues. Germline V gene sequence: CDR1 SEHNR, CDR2 FQNEAQ (reference sequence). Between the trimmed V and J ends, which lost 1 base and 6 bases, there was a span of 12 bases. In DNA form, the CDR3 reads TGTGCCAGCAGCTTAGAGGGCCTCGACCCCGGGGAGCTGTTTTTT. The encoded protein is CASSLEGLDPGELFF.

The V and J genes are TRBV7-3 and TRBJ2-3; 7 positions match TRBD2. CDR3 length: 15 residues. V trimming: 4 bases; J trimming: 0 bases; junction bases outside the gene matches: 4. Germline V gene lookup returns CDR1 SGHTA and CDR2 FQGTGA. The CDR3: CASSSSGSSTDTQYF. The CDR3, as DNA: TGTGCCAGCAGCTCTAGCGGCAGTAGCACAGATACGCAGTATTTT.

V gene TRBV5-6 combines with J gene TRBJ2-5; weak D call: TRBD2 (5 bases). Trimming took off 1 base at V and 5 bases at J, with 9 bases between the two ends. The CDR3 has 13 residues. CDR1 and CDR2 from the germline V gene are SGHDT and YYEEEE. CDR3 protein: CASSLRGRETQYF. CDR3 in DNA: TGTGCCAGCAGCTTGCGGGGTAGGGAGACCCAGTACTTC. The full variable domain, its missing parts supplied by reference TRBV5-6 and TRBJ2-5, is DAGVTQSPTHLIKTRGQQVTLRCSPKSGHDTVSWYQQALGQGPQFIFQYYEEEERQRGNFPDRFSGHQFPNYSSELNVNALLLGDSALYLCASSLRGRETQYFGPGTRLLVL.

This clone was detected only once. This rearrangement joins TRBV28 to TRBJ1-1; the D gene is possibly TRBD1 (6 bases). The CDR3 consists of 13 residues. V shed 4 bases and J shed 2 bases, with 8 bases lying between them. Germline CDR1 is MDHEN and CDR2 is SYDVKM. The CDR3 region is CASSWGGNTEAFF. Written as DNA, the CDR3 is TGTGCCAGCAGTTGGGGGGGCAACACTGAAGCTTTCTTT.

The chain joins TRBV2 to TRBJ2-1, with D tentatively TRBD2 (5 bases). V lost 6 bases and J 2 bases, leaving 8 bases between the germline ends. From germline, CDR1 is SNHLY and CDR2 FYNNEI. This CDR3 has 13 amino acids. DNA for the CDR3: TGTGCCAGCAGCCAGGAGGCCTACAATGAGCAGTTCTTC. Its protein is CASSQEAYNEQFF.